This T cell receptor beta chain is from a study of T cells in tuberculosis. Overall study: The T cells targeted glucose monomycolate, a mycobacterial lipid, via CD1B.

Generated by immunoSEQ multiplex PCR, the TCRdb table keeps only in-frame clones and is missing some. The table has 30,000 to 35,000 clones, around 95% seen once. Findings and caveats of the study: Active tuberculosis patients had shorter CDR3-alpha; the beta difference was nonsignificant. Classification accuracy was about 90% (AUROC 0.90) with the GMM-specific repertoire.

The CDR3 is 15 residues long. The V end lost 4 bases, the J end lost 4 bases, and 16 bases lay between the germline ends. Looked up from germline, CDR1 is MNHEY and CDR2 is SMNVEV (reference sequence). With regard to this clone: Its target is unknown.

V is TRBV27 and J is TRBJ2-5; D might be TRBD2 (7 bases). This clonotype originated in a donor aged 10 to 29 with latent tuberculosis or without tuberculosis infection. Specimen: PBMCs. This CDR3 is CASSYDTGRVETQYF. CDR3 bases: TGTGCCAGCAGTTACGATACAGGGAGGGTAGAGACCCAGTACTTC.